Many counts were recorded for the clone carrying this TCR beta chain. Its antigen is as yet unknown. This sample stems from a study of human T cells and chemical hapten exposure. Across the whole study: Sensitization applied 2% DPC to approximately 2 cm by approximately 2 cm of upper inner arm skin.

Trimming removed 3 bases from V and 0 bases from J; junction bases left unmatched: 12. The CDR3 runs to 19 residues. Described time point: pre-sensitization, week 0. Treatment defined: therapeutic diphenylcyclopropenone sensitization with weekly scalp DPC. Library construction involved attaching unique molecular identifiers to individual cDNA molecules, which allowed quantitative, reproducible TCR counting. Via MiXCR, TCRdb re-called the RACE reads, giving one row per CDR3 protein. The data show 300,000 to 450,000 distinct CDR3 sequences, with 5.5% seen just once and around 8.6% held by the top ten. General study results and limits: Higher patch test scores went with higher counts of PT1 expanded TCRs. Significantly more large CDR3 similarity clusters were formed by expanded TCRs than by controls.

The sample in question was whole blood, obtained in connection with sensitization to the hapten diphenylcyclopropenone (DPC). The chain employs TRBV12-3 or TRBV12-4 and TRBJ2-3, with 10 nucleotides matching TRBD2. This sequence was found in a young woman with alopecia areata. Some clones in this sample may be carry-over from other donors' samples. For the CDR3, the DNA is TGTGCCAGCAGTTTCTGGGTAGCGGGGGGTCGGACTAGCACAGATACGCAGTATTTT. This translates into CASSFWVAGGRTSTDTQYF.